Below, 22 T cell receptor beta chains from the same sample are listed, as sequenced in a study of CD8 T cells in Susac syndrome. An input of about 0.45 to 1 ug of RNA was subjected to reverse transcription using random hexamers. TCRdb fed the immunoSEQ multiplex PCR reads into MiXCR, producing one record per CDR3 protein. The table has 250,000 to 300,000 distinct CDR3 sequences, approximately 85% seen once. Sequencing was carried out using CD8+ T cells from PBMCs. These receptors were collected from a human donor with multiple sclerosis.

This clonotype has just one count. The chain recombines TRBV28 with TRBJ2-2; D may be TRBD1 (6 bases). The germline CDR1 and CDR2 sequences are MDHEN and SYDVKM. The CDR3 covers 14 residues. Trimming took 5 bases from V and 1 from J, leaving 8 bases between them. The CDR3 sequence: CASSGTLNTGELFF. CDR3 nucleotides: TGTGCCAGCAGTGGGACATTGAACACCGGGGAGCTGTTTTTT.

The CDR3 loop is CSARDDWGHSNQPQHF. The CDR3 DNA sequence: TGCAGTGCTAGAGATGACTGGGGGCATAGCAATCAGCCCCAGCATTTT. The V call is TRBV20-1, the J call TRBJ1-5; a weak D match, TRBD1 (6 bases). The CDR3 loop spans 16 amino acids. Trimming took off 0 bases at V and 0 bases at J, with 12 bases between the two ends. Germline values: CDR1 DFQATT, CDR2 SNEGSKA (reference sequence).

The sample holds one count of this clonotype. The genes are TRBV14 and TRBJ1-1; no firm D call. V lost 0 bases, J lost 5 bases, and 10 bases lay in between. The germline gives CDR1 SGHDN, CDR2 FVKESK. There are 14 residues in the CDR3. The CDR3 DNA follows: TGTGCCAGCAGCCAAGATAGGTCGAGGACTGAAGCTTTCTTT. Translated, it gives CASSQDRSRTEAFF.

The chain combines TRBV2 with TRBJ2-7, with TRBD2 identical over 9 bases. Trimming at V came to 6 bases and at J to 4 bases, leaving 22 bases not matched to a gene. This CDR3 comprises 19 residues. Germline V lookup: CDR1 SNHLY, CDR2 FYNNEI. The chain's CDR3 is CASRETGGRAPSRRYEQYF. The CDR3 DNA follows: TGTGCCAGCAGAGAGACTGGCGGGAGGGCCCCCTCGAGGAGATACGAGCAGTACTTC. The complete variable domain, with remaining parts taken from reference TRBV2 and TRBJ2-7, reads EPEVTQTPSHQVTQMGQEVILRCVPISNHLYFYWYRQILGQKVEFLVSFYNNEISEKSEIFDDQFSVERPDGSNFTLKIRSTKLEDSAMYFCASRETGGRAPSRRYEQYFGPGTRLTVT.

This clonotype has a single count. The chain uses TRBV12-3 or TRBV12-4 and TRBJ2-7; 10 positions agree with TRBD2. Trimming at V came to 2 bases and at J to 7 bases, leaving 5 bases not matched to a gene. This CDR3 contains 14 residues. The CDR3, as DNA: TGTGCCAGCAGTTTACCGGGACTAGCGCGGGAGCAGTACTTC. Encoded protein: CASSLPGLAREQYF.

This clonotype has just one count. A read error may produce the germline difference seen at one junction end. The J gene is TRBJ2-3, the V gene TRBV27, with D hard to call. Germline CDR1 and CDR2: MNHEY and SMNVEV (reference sequence). This CDR3 comprises 15 residues. The CDR3 loop reads CTSSSGLARTDTQYF. CDR3 DNA: TGTACCAGCAGTTCCGGGTTGGCTCGCACAGATACGCAGTATTTT.

The rearrangement joins TRBV5-4 to TRBJ1-5; 9 bases fit TRBD1. The CDR3 contains 15 residues. V gave up 4 bases and J gave up 5 bases; unmatched junction bases: 7. CDR1 is SGHNT and CDR2 is YYREEE in the germline V gene (reference sequence). Here the CDR3 reads CASSTWDREDQPQHF. The DNA for the CDR3 is TGTGCCAGCAGCACCTGGGACAGGGAAGATCAGCCCCAGCATTTT.

V usage is TRBV5-1 and J usage is TRBJ1-1; possibly TRBD1 for D (5 bases). Trimming cost V 2 bases and J 2 bases, with 13 bases left between them. The CDR3 covers 15 residues. CDR1 and CDR2 (germline): SGHRS, YFSETQ. As DNA, the CDR3 is TGCGCCAGCAGCTTCGGGGCAGGGAAAAACACTGAAGCTTTCTTT. It is translated as CASSFGAGKNTEAFF.

V and J are TRBV27 and TRBJ1-1; a weak D match, TRBD1 (5 bases). The V end was cut by 0 bases, the J end by 1 base, with 9 bases between. This CDR3 spans 15 amino acids. The germline V gene has CDR1 MNHEY and CDR2 SMNVEV (reference sequence). CDR3 DNA sequence: TGTGCCAGCAGTTTATCCGGGACGACGAACACTGAAGCTTTCTTT. It translates to CASSLSGTTNTEAFF.

The J gene is TRBJ1-2, the V gene TRBV6-1; 9 positions agree with TRBD1. Per the germline V gene, CDR1 is MNHNS and CDR2 is SASEGT. The CDR3 contains 14 residues. The junction had 5 bases not matched to a gene; V was cut back by 5 bases and J by 4 bases. CDR3 amino acids: CASSKQGASYGYTF. The CDR3 DNA reads as TGTGCCAGCAGTAAACAGGGGGCTTCCTATGGCTACACCTTC.

The chain couples TRBV2 to TRBJ2-2; D is unresolved. V lost 1 base to trimming and J lost 11 bases, with 8 bases between them. This CDR3 spans 12 amino acids. Germline CDR1 SNHLY, CDR2 FYNNEI. Here the CDR3 reads CASSEGRSELFF. The CDR3 bases are TGTGCCAGCAGTGAAGGGCGAAGTGAGCTGTTTTTT. The full variable domain, rest sourced from reference TRBV2 and TRBJ2-2, is EPEVTQTPSHQVTQMGQEVILRCVPISNHLYFYWYRQILGQKVEFLVSFYNNEISEKSEIFDDQFSVERPDGSNFTLKIRSTKLEDSAMYFCASSEGRSELFFGEGSRLTVL.

V is TRBV28 and J is TRBJ2-3; a weak D match, TRBD2 (5 bases). The CDR3 consists of 13 residues. Deletions cut 6 bases from V and 5 bases from J, with 12 bases between. CDR1 MDHEN and CDR2 SYDVKM come from the germline V gene. Here the CDR3 reads CASRGRERDTQYF. The CDR3 bases are TGTGCCAGCAGGGGGAGAGAACGAGATACGCAGTATTTT.

This sequence joins TRBV6-6 and TRBJ1-4; D not certain. V lost 3 bases to trimming and J lost 10 bases, with 21 bases between them. The CDR3 extends over 16 amino acids. Per the germline V gene, CDR1 is MNHNY and CDR2 is SVGAGI (reference sequence). The CDR3 nucleotides are TGTGCCAGCAGTTATGGCGGCGAGGGAGGCTCGGGAAAACTGTTTTTT. Encoded protein: CASSYGGEGGSGKLFF.

The chain joins TRBV6-5 to TRBJ2-1; a weak D match, TRBD2 (6 bases). Germline V gene data show CDR1 as MNHEY and CDR2 as SVGAGI. The CDR3 loop spans 14 amino acids. V was trimmed by 0 bases and J by 7 bases, leaving 10 bases between them. As DNA, the CDR3 is TGTGCCAGCAGTTACTCGGGCCGGGGGAATGAGCAGTTCTTC. Translation: CASSYSGRGNEQFF.

The rearrangement uses TRBV7-9 and TRBJ2-3, with TRBD2 matching over 9 bases. Germline assignment: CDR1 SEHNR and CDR2 FQNEAQ (reference sequence). Germline trimming cut 4 bases from V and 8 bases from J; bases unmatched to any gene: 7. CDR3 length: 14 residues. This CDR3 reads CASSSTSGPSTQYF. DNA for the CDR3: TGTGCCAGCAGCTCGACTAGCGGTCCTTCTACGCAGTATTTT. Complete variable domain (other parts from reference TRBV7-9 and TRBJ2-3): DTGVSQNPRHKITKRGQNVTFRCDPISEHNRLYWYRQTLGQGPEFLTYFQNEAQLEKSRLLSDRFSAERPKGSFSTLEIQRTEQGDSAMYLCASSSTSGPSTQYFGPGTRLTVL.

This clonotype was seen once. The rearrangement uses TRBV12-3 or TRBV12-4 and TRBJ1-5; 9 bases map to TRBD1. V was clipped by 5 bases and J by 6 bases; unmatched bases: 8. The CDR3 is made up of 15 amino acids. The CDR3 protein is CASSRLQGAGQPQHF. As DNA, the CDR3 is TGTGCCAGCAGTCGATTACAGGGGGCCGGTCAGCCCCAGCATTTT.

The V call is TRBV27, the J call TRBJ2-1, with TRBD2 matching 15 bases. Germline loops: CDR1 MNHEY, CDR2 SMNVEV (reference sequence). CDR3 length equals 15 residues. Germline trimming cut 6 bases from V and 9 bases from J; bases unmatched to any gene: 6. CDR3 in DNA: TGTGCCAGCAGCACCGGGACTAGCGGGAGGAGTGAGCAGTTCTTC. Protein sequence: CASSTGTSGRSEQFF.

The chain employs TRBV27 and TRBJ2-7; D is unresolved. V was clipped by 5 bases and J by 3 bases, with 11 bases between them. Per the germline V gene, CDR1 is MNHEY and CDR2 is SMNVEV (reference sequence). The CDR3 loop spans 13 amino acids. The CDR3 bases are TGTGCCAGCAGTCTATACAGAGACTACGAGCAGTACTTC. Translated: CASSLYRDYEQYF.

Written as DNA, the CDR3 is TGCAGCGCCGCCGGGACTAGCCGGAACAATGAGCAGTTCTTC. It translates to CSAAGTSRNNEQFF. The V gene is TRBV29-1, the J gene TRBJ2-1, with 9 bases fitting TRBD2. Trimming cost V 7 bases and J 5 bases; bases outside gene matches: 9. The CDR3 loop spans 14 amino acids. Germline V gene data show CDR1 as SQVTM and CDR2 as ANQGSEA.

The rearrangement joins TRBV28 to TRBJ2-1, with 9 bases fitting TRBD2. The CDR3 runs to 16 residues. The ends lost 9 bases at V and 8 bases at J; junction bases unmatched: 17. Per germline, CDR1 MDHEN and CDR2 SYDVKM. CDR3: CASRPLAGDGLDEQFF. The CDR3 bases are TGTGCCAGTCGGCCCTTAGCGGGAGATGGGTTGGATGAGCAGTTCTTC.

This rearrangement joins TRBV2 to TRBJ2-5; D not resolved. There are 10 residues in the CDR3. V lost 7 bases to trimming and J lost 5 bases, with 5 bases between them. Germline CDR1 is SNHLY and CDR2 is FYNNEI. CDR3 amino acids: CASKDETQYF. CDR3 coding DNA: TGTGCCAGCAAGGATGAGACCCAGTACTTC.

This chain links TRBV2 with TRBJ2-5; 7 bases agree with TRBD1. The CDR3 extends over 12 amino acids. V dropped 8 bases and J dropped 3; count of bases not matched to a gene: 3. The germline V gene encodes CDR1 SNHLY and CDR2 FYNNEI. The CDR3 nucleotides are TGTGCCAGCCCGGGACAGAAAGAGACCCAGTACTTC. Residues: CASPGQKETQYF.